This T cell receptor (beta chain) was captured in a study of cytomegalovirus exposure and HLA in healthy donors. Across the whole study: The study's early data release held roughly 90 million unique TCRs from HLA-typed donors. Regarding the study as a whole: Later findings reportedly placed an Asian-associated ancestry cluster below the approximately 670-donor mean for N-insertions.

In this sample, this clone turned up once. The antigen is undetermined. Between the trimmed V and J ends, which lost 1 base and 1 base, there was a span of 9 bases. CDR3 size: 15 residues. Per germline, CDR1 SGHKS and CDR2 YYEKEE (reference sequence). Vbeta (60) and Jbeta (13) primers were used in the PCR. Original handling: Roughly 10 million shared chains were among the approximately 80 million unique TCR beta chains that a later analysis counted. Using immunoSEQ multiplex PCR, the repertoire was profiled, and TCRdb retains in-frame clones only, with some absent. That table supplies the V and J calls and clone size; D and trimming were determined from the DNA. The sample shows 80,000 or so clones, around 60% of them seen only once.

The chain combines TRBV5-5 with TRBJ1-5; D not certain. This TCR was recovered from a young man in good health and CMV-seropositive. Material for sequencing was PBMCs. In DNA form, the CDR3 reads TGTGCCAGCAGCTTGTACGCGGAGAGCAATCAGCCCCAGCATTTT. It yields the protein CASSLYAESNQPQHF. Full variable domain (rest looked up from reference TRBV5-5 and TRBJ1-5): DAGVTQSPTHLIKTRGQQVTLRCSPISGHKSVSWYQQVLGQGPQFIFQYYEKEERGRGNFPDRFSARQFPNYSSELNVNALLLGDSALYLCASSLYAESNQPQHFGDGTRLSIL.